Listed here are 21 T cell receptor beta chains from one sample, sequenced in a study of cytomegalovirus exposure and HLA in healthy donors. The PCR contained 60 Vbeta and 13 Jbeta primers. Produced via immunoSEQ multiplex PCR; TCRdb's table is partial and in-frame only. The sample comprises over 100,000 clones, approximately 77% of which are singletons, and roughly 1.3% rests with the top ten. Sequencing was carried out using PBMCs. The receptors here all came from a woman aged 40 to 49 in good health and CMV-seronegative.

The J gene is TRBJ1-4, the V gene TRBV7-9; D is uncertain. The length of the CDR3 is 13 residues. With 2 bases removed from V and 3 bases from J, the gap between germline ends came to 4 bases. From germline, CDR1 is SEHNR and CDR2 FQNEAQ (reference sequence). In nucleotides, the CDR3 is TGTGCCAGCAGCTTAAACTCTAATGAAAAACTGTTTTTT. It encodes CASSLNSNEKLFF.

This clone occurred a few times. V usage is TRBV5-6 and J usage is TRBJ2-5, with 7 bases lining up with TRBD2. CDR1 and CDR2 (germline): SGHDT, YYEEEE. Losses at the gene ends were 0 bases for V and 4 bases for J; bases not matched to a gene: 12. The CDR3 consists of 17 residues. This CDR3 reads CASSLASSTSPRETQYF. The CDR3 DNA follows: TGTGCCAGCAGCTTGGCAAGTTCGACTAGCCCCCGAGAGACCCAGTACTTC.

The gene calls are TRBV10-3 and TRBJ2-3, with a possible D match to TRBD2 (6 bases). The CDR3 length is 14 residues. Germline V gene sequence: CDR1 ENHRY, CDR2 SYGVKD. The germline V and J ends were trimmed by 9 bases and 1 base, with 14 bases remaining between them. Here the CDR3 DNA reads TGTGCCATAGGAGGGGTAGCGGGCACAGATACGCAGTATTTT. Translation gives CAIGGVAGTDTQYF.

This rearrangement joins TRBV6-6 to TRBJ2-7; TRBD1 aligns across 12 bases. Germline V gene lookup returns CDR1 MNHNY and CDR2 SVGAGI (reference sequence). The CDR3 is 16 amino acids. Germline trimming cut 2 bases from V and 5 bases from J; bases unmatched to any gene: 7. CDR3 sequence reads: CASSYTSGTGGHEQYF. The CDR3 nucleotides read TGTGCCAGCAGTTACACCTCAGGGACAGGGGGCCACGAGCAGTACTTC.

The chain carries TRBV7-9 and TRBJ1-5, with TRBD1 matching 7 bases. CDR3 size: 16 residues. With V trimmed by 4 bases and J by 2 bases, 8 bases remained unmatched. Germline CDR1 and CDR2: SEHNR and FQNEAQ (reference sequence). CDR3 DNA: TGTGCCAGCAGCTCGGGGCCTGGACAGGGCAATCAGCCCCAGCATTTT. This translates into CASSSGPGQGNQPQHF.

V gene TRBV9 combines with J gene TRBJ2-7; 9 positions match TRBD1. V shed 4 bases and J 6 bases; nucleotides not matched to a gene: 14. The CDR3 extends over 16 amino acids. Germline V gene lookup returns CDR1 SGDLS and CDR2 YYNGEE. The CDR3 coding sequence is TGTGCCAGCAGCCCGCGGCCAGGGACAGGGTCCCGCGAGCAGTACTTC. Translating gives CASSPRPGTGSREQYF.

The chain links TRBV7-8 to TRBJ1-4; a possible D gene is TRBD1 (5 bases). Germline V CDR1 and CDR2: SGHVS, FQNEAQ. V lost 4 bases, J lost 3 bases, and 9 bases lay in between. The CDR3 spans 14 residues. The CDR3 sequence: CASSWGGANEKLFF. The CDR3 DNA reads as TGTGCCAGCAGCTGGGGGGGGGCTAATGAAAAACTGTTTTTT.

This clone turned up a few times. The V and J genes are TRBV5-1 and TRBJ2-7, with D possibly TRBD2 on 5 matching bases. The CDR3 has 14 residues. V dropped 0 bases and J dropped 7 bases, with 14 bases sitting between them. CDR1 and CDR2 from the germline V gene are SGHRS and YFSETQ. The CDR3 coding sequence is TGCGCCAGCAGCTTGGAGCGGCCCCCCCAAGAGCAGTACTTC. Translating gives CASSLERPPQEQYF. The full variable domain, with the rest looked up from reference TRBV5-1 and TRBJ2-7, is KAGVTQTPRYLIKTRGQQVTLSCSPISGHRSVSWYQQTPGQGLQFLFEYFSETQRNKGNFPGRFSGRQFSNSRSEMNVSTLELGDSALYLCASSLERPPQEQYFGPGTRLTVT.

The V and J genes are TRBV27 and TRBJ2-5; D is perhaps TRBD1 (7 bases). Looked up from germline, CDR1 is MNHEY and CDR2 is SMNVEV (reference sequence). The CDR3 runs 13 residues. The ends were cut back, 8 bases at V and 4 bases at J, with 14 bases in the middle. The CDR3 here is CASQRQGGETQYF. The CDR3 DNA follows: TGTGCCAGCCAAAGACAGGGAGGAGAGACCCAGTACTTC.

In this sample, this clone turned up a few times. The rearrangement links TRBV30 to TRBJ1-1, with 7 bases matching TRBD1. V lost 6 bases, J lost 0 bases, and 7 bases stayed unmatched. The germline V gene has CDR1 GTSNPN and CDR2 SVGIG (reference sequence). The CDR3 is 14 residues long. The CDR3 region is CACQPGQLNTEAFF. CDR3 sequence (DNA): TGTGCCTGTCAGCCGGGACAGCTGAACACTGAAGCTTTCTTT.

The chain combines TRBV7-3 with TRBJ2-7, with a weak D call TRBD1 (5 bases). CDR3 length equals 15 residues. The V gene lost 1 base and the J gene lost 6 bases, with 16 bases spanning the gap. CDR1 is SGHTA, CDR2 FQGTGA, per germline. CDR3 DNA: TGTGCCAGCAGCTTAAGAGCAGGGCCTCGGAGCGAGCAGTACTTC. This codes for CASSLRAGPRSEQYF.

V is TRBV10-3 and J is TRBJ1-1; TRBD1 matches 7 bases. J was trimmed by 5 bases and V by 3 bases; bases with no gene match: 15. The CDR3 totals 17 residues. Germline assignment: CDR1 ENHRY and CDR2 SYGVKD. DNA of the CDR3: TGTGCCATCAGTGAAACCGTAAAAGGGGGCGCGGGTACTGAAGCTTTCTTT. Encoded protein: CAISETVKGGAGTEAFF.

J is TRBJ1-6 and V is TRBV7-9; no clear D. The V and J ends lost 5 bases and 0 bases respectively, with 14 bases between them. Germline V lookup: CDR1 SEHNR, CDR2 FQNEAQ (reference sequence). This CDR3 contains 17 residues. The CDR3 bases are TGTGCCAGCAGCCTTCCCCTCTTTAGCTCCTATAATTCACCCCTCCACTTT. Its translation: CASSLPLFSSYNSPLHF.

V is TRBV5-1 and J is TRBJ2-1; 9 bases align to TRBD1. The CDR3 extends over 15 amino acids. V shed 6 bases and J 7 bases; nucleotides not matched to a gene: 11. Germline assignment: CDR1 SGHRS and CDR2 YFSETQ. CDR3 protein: CASNRGQGDVNEQFF. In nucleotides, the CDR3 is TGCGCCAGCAACCGGGGACAGGGAGACGTAAATGAGCAGTTCTTC.

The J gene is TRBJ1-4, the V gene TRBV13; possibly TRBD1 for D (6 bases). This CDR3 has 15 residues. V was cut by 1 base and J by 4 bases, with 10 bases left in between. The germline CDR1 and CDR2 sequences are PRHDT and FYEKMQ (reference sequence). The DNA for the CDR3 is TGTGCCAGCAGCTTAGTGGGCAGGGGTAATGAAAAACTGTTTTTT. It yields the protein CASSLVGRGNEKLFF.

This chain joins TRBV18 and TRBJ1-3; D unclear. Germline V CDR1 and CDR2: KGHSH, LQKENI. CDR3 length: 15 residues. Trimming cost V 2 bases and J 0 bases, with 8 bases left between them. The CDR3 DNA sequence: TGTGCCAGCTCACCAGCAGGTTACTCTGGAAACACCATATATTTT. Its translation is CASSPAGYSGNTIYF.

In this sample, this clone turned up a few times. CDR3 DNA: TGTGCCAGCTCACCGGGACTAGCGGGGCTTACAGATACGCAGTATTTT. Translation gives CASSPGLAGLTDTQYF. The chain is built from TRBV18 and TRBJ2-3; 13 bases fit TRBD2. There are 16 residues in the CDR3. Trimming cost V 3 bases and J 3 bases; bases outside gene matches: 3. Germline CDR1 is KGHSH and CDR2 is LQKENI.

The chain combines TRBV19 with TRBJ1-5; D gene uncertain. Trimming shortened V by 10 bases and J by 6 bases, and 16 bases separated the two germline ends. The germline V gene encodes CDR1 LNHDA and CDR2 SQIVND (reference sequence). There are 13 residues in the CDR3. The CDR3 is CATRGGESQPQHF. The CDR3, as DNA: TGTGCCACCCGAGGAGGTGAAAGTCAGCCCCAGCATTTT. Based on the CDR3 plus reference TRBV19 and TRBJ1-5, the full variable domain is DGGITQSPKYLFRKEGQNVTLSCEQNLNHDAMYWYRQDPGQGLRLIYYSQIVNDFQKGDIAEGYSVSREKKESFPLTVTSAQKNPTAFYLCATRGGESQPQHFGDGTRLSIL.

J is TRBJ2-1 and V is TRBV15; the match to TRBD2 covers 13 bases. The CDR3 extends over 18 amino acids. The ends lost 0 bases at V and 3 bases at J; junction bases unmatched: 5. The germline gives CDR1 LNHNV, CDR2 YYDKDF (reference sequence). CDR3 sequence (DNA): TGTGCCACCAGCAGAGATCGGACTAGCGGGGGATTCTACAATGAGCAGTTCTTC. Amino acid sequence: CATSRDRTSGGFYNEQFF.

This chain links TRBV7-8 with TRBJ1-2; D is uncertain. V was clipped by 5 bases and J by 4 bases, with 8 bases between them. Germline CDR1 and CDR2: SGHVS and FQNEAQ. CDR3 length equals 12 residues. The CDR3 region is CASSQTSYGYTF. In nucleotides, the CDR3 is TGTGCCAGCAGCCAGACATCCTATGGCTACACCTTC.

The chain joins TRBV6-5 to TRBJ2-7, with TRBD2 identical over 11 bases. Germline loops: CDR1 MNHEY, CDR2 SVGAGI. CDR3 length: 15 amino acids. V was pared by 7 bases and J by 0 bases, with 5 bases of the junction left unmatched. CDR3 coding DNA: TGTGCCAGCACCACCGGGACTAGCGGCTCCTACGAGCAGTACTTC. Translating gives CASTTGTSGSYEQYF.